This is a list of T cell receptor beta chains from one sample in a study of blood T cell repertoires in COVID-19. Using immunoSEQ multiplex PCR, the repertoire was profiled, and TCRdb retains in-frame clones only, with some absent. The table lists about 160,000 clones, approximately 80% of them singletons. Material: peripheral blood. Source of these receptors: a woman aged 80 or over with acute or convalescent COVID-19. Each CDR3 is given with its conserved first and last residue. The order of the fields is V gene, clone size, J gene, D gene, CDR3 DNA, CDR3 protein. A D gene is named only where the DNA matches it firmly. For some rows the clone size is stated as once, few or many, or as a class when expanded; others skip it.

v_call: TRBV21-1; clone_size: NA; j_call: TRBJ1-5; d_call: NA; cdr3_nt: TGTGCCAGCAGCAAAGGGGGCGCGGAATGCAATCAGCCCCAGCATTTT; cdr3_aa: CASSKGGAECNQPQHF
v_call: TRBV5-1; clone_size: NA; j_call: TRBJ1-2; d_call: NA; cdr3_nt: TGCGCCAGCAGCTTGGACAGTAACTATGGCTACACCTTC; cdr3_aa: CASSLDSNYGYTF
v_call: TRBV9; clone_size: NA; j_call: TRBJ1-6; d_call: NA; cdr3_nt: TGTGCCAGCGGTAAAGCACTTAATAATTCACCCCTCCACTTT; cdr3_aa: CASGKALNNSPLHF
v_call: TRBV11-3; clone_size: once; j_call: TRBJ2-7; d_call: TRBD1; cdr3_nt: TGTGCCAGCAGCTTAGGGACAGGGGGTTCCTACGAGCAGTACTTC; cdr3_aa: CASSLGTGGSYEQYF
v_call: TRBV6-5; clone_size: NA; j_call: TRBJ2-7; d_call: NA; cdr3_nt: TGTGCCAGCAGTTACTCTAGGAAACAGGGCTACGAGCAGTACTTC; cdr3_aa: CASSYSRKQGYEQYF
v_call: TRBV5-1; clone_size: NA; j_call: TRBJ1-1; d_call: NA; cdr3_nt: TGCGCCAGCAGCTTGGGCCCCGGGAACACTGAAGCTTTCTTT; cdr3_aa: CASSLGPGNTEAFF
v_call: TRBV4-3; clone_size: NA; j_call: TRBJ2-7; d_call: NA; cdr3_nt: TGCGCCAGCAGCCAAGAAGTAGGGGCTTCCTGTTACTTC; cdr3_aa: CASSQEVGASCYF
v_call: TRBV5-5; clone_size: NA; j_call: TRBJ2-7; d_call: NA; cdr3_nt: TGTGCCAGCAGCTTGATCCCCGGTACCTACGAGCAGTACTTC; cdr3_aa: CASSLIPGTYEQYF
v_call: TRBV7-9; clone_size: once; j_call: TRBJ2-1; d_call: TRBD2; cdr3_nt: TGTGCCAGCAGCTCCACCCTAGCGGGAGGACCTTACAATGAGCAGTTCTTC; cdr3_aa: CASSSTLAGGPYNEQFF
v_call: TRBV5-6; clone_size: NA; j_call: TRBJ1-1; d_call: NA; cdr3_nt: TGTGCCAGCAGCTTCCTACCGATGGGCTCATCGACCGAAGCTTTCTTT; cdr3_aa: CASSFLPMGSSTEAFF
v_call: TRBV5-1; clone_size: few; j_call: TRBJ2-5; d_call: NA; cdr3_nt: TGCGCCAGCACCTCGGACACCCAAGAGACCCAGTACTTC; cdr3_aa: CASTSDTQETQYF
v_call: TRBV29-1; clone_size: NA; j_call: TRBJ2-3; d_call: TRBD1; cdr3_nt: TGCAGCGTTGAAAGGGGGACAGGGGGAGCAGATACGCAGTATTTT; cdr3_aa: CSVERGTGGADTQYF
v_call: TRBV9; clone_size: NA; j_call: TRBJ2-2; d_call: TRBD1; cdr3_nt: TGTGCCAGCAGCGTAGGGACCGGGACAGGGTTGAGGGGGATGTCCGGGGAGCTGTTTTTT; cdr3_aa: CASSVGTGTGLRGMSGELFF
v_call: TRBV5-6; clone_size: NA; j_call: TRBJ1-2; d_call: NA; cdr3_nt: TGTGCCAGCAGCCCCGCAGGGGTCATCTATGGCTACACCTTC; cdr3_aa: CASSPAGVIYGYTF
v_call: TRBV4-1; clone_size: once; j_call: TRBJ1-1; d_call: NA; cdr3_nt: TGCGCCAGCCGGGAGGGTGGATTCACTGAAGCTTTCTTT; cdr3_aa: CASREGGFTEAFF
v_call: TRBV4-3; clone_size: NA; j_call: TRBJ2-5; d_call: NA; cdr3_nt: TGCGCCAGCAGCCAAGTACCGCGGAGCGGGGAGACCCAGTACTTC; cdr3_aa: CASSQVPRSGETQYF
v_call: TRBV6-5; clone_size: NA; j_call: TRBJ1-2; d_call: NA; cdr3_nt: TGTGCCAGCAGTTACTCGTGGGAAGGGGTCGGCTACACCTTC; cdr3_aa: CASSYSWEGVGYTF
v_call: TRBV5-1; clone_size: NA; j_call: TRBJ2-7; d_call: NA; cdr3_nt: TGCGCCAGCAGCTTGGAAGGGGACACGACGTCCTACGAGCAGTACTTC; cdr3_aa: CASSLEGDTTSYEQYF
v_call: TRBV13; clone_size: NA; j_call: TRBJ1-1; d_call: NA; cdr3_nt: TGTGCCAGCAGCTTATCAGGCTACACTGAAGCTTTCTTT; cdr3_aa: CASSLSGYTEAFF
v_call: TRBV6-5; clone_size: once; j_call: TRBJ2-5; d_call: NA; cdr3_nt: TGTGCCAGCAGCACCCCGTTCGGGATCCAAGAGACCCAGTACTTC; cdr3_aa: CASSTPFGIQETQYF
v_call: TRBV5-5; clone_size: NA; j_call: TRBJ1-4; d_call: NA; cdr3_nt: TGTGCCAGCAGCTTGGTAGGGAGTGGGGAAAAACTGTTTTTT; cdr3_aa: CASSLVGSGEKLFF
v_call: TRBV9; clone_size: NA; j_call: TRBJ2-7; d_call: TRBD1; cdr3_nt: TGTGCCAGCAGCGCGTCACTACCGGGACAGGGTCGCTACGAGCAGTACTTC; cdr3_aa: CASSASLPGQGRYEQYF
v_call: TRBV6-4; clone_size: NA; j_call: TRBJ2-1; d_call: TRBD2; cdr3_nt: TGTGCCAGCAGCGACACTAGCGGGATGGATGAGCAGTTCTTC; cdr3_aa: CASSDTSGMDEQFF
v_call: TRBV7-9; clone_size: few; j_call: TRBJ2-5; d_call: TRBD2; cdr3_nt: TGTGCCAGCAGCTTAGGGACTAGCGTGATACGGGAGACCCAGTACTTC; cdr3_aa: CASSLGTSVIRETQYF
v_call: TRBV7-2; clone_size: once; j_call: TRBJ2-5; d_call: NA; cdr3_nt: TGTGCCAGCAGCTTAGTGGCACTGGGGCCGGAGACCCAGTACTTC; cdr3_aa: CASSLVALGPETQYF
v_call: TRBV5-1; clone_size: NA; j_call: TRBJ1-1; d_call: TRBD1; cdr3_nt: TGCGCCAGCAGCTTGAATGACAGGGAAACCACTGAAGCTTTCTTT; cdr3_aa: CASSLNDRETTEAFF
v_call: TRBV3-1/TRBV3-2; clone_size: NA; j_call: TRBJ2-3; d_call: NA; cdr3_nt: TGTGCCAGCAGCCATAGAGCCGGTACGCAGTATTTT; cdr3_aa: CASSHRAGTQYF
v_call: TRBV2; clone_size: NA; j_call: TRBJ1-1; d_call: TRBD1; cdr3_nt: TGTGCCAGCAGTGATGATCGGACAGGAAAGAACACTGAAGCTTTCTTT; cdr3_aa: CASSDDRTGKNTEAFF
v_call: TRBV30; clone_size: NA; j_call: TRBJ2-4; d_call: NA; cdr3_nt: TGTGCCTGGAGTCACCTTAGGGCAGGGTGGGCCAAAAACATTCAGTACTTC; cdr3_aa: CAWSHLRAGWAKNIQYF
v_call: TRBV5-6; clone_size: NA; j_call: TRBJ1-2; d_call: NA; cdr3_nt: TGTGCCAGCAGCTCCCGCGGGGCCGTCTATGGCTACACCTTC; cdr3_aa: CASSSRGAVYGYTF
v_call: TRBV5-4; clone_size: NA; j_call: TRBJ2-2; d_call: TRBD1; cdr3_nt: TGTGCCAGCAGCCGGACAGGGACAGGCGGGGAGCTGTTTTTT; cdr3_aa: CASSRTGTGGELFF
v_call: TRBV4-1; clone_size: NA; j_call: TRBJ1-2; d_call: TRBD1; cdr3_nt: TGCGCCAGCAGCGCTCGGGACAGCCAAGCTTATGGCTACACCTTC; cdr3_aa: CASSARDSQAYGYTF
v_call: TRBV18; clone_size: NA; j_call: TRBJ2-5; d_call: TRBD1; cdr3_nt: TGTGCCAGCTCACCCCGGACAGGCGCCCAAGAGACCCAGTACTTC; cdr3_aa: CASSPRTGAQETQYF
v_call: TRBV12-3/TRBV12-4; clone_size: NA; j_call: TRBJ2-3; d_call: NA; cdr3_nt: TGTGCCAGCAGTTTCGCGGATACGCAGTATTTT; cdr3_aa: CASSFADTQYF
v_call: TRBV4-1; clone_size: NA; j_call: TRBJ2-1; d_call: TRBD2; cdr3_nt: TGCGCCAGCAGCCGCTTAGCGGGAATGGCCTACAATGAGCAGTTCTTC; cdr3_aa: CASSRLAGMAYNEQFF
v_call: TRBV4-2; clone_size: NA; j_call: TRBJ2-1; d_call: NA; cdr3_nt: TGTGCCAGCAGCCAAGATGCCGTTAGCTCCTACAATGAGCAGTTCTTC; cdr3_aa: CASSQDAVSSYNEQFF
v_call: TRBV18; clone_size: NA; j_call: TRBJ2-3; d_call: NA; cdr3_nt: TGTGCCAGCTCATCTCGACAGGCGGGAGATACGCAGTATTTT; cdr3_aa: CASSSRQAGDTQYF
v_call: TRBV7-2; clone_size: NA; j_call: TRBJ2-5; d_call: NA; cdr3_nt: TGTGCCAGCAGCTCCTCAGCGGGTCTCCAAGAGACCCAGTACTTC; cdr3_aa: CASSSSAGLQETQYF
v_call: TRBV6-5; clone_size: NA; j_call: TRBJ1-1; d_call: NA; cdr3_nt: TGTGCCAGCAGTTACTTCCAGCGCACTGAAGCTTTCTTT; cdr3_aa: CASSYFQRTEAFF
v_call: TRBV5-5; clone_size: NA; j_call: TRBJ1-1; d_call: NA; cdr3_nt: TGTGCCAGCAGCTTGCCAACAGCCGAAGCTTTCTTT; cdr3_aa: CASSLPTAEAFF
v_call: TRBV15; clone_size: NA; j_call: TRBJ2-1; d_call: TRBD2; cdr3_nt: TGTGCCACCAGCCCTCGGGGCGGGAGTACCAACAATGAGCAGTTCTTC; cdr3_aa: CATSPRGGSTNNEQFF
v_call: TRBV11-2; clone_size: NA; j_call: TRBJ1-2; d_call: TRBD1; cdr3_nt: TGTGCCAGCAGCCCCCTGGAGGGACAGATCTATGGCTACACCTTC; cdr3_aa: CASSPLEGQIYGYTF
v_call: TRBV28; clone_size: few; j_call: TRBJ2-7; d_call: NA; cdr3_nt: TGTGCCAGCAGTTTACGGGGGGCAATAACCTACGAGCAGTACTTC; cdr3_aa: CASSLRGAITYEQYF
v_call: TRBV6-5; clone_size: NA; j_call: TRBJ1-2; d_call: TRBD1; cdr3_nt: TGTGCCAGCAGTACGACAGGGGCCGTCTATGGCTACACCTTC; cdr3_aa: CASSTTGAVYGYTF
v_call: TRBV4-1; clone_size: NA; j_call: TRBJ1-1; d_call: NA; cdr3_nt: TGCGCCAGCAGCCGAGAACAGAAGGGGATCACTGAAGCTTTCTTT; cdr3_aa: CASSREQKGITEAFF
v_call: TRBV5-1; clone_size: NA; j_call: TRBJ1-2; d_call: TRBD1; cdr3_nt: TGCGCCAGCAGGGGGGAGACAGGGGCTAACTATGGCTACACCTTC; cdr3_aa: CASRGETGANYGYTF
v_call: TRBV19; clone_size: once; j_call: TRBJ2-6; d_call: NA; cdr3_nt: TGTGCCAGTAGTATCATTTCCTCTGGGGCCAACGTCCTGACTTTC; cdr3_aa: CASSIISSGANVLTF
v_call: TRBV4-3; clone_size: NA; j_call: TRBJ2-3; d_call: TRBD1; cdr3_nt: TGCGCCAGCAGCCCACAGGGGGCTGGCACAGATACGCAGTATTTT; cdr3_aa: CASSPQGAGTDTQYF
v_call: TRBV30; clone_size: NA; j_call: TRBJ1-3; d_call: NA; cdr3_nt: TGTGCCTGGAGTCCCTCCAGGAGGGCTCAGGCCACCATATATTTT; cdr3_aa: CAWSPSRRAQATIYF
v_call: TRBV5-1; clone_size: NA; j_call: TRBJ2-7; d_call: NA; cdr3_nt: TGCGCCAGCAGCTTGGTACCCGAGTCCTACGAGCAGTACTTC; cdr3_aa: CASSLVPESYEQYF
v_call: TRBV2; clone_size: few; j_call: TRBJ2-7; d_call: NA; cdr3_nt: TGTGCCAGCAGTGAGGGGCTAGTCGGCCTCTACGAGCAGTACTTC; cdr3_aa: CASSEGLVGLYEQYF
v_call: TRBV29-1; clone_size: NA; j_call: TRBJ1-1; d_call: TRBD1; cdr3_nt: TGCAGCGGCCCGGACAGGCGAAAGGACACTGAAGCTTTCTTT; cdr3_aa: CSGPDRRKDTEAFF
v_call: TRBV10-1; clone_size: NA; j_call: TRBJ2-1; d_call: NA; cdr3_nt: TGCGCCAGCATCAACAGGTCAAAGAGCTCCTACAATGAGCAGTTCTTC; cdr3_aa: CASINRSKSSYNEQFF
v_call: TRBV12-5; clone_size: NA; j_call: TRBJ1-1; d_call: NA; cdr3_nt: TGTGCTAGTGGTCCCCGGAACACTGAAGCTTTCTTT; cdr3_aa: CASGPRNTEAFF
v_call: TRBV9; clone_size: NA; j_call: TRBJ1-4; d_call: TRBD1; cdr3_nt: TGTGCCAGCAGCGTAGCTGGGGGACAGTATAATGAAAAACTGTTTTTT; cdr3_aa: CASSVAGGQYNEKLFF
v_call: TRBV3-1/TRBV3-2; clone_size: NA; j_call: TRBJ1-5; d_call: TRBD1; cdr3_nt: TGTGCCAGCAGTCCGGGACAGGGTTTTTCGCCCCAGCATTTT; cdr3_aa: CASSPGQGFSPQHF
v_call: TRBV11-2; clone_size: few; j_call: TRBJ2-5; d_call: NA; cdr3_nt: TGTGCCAGCAGCCCTAGCCGGGGGAGGCAAGAGACCCAGTACTTC; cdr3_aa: CASSPSRGRQETQYF
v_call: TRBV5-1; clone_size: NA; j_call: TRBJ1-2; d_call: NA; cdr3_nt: TGCGTCAGCAGCTTGTTTCCGGGAAACTATGGCTACACCTTC; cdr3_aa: CVSSLFPGNYGYTF